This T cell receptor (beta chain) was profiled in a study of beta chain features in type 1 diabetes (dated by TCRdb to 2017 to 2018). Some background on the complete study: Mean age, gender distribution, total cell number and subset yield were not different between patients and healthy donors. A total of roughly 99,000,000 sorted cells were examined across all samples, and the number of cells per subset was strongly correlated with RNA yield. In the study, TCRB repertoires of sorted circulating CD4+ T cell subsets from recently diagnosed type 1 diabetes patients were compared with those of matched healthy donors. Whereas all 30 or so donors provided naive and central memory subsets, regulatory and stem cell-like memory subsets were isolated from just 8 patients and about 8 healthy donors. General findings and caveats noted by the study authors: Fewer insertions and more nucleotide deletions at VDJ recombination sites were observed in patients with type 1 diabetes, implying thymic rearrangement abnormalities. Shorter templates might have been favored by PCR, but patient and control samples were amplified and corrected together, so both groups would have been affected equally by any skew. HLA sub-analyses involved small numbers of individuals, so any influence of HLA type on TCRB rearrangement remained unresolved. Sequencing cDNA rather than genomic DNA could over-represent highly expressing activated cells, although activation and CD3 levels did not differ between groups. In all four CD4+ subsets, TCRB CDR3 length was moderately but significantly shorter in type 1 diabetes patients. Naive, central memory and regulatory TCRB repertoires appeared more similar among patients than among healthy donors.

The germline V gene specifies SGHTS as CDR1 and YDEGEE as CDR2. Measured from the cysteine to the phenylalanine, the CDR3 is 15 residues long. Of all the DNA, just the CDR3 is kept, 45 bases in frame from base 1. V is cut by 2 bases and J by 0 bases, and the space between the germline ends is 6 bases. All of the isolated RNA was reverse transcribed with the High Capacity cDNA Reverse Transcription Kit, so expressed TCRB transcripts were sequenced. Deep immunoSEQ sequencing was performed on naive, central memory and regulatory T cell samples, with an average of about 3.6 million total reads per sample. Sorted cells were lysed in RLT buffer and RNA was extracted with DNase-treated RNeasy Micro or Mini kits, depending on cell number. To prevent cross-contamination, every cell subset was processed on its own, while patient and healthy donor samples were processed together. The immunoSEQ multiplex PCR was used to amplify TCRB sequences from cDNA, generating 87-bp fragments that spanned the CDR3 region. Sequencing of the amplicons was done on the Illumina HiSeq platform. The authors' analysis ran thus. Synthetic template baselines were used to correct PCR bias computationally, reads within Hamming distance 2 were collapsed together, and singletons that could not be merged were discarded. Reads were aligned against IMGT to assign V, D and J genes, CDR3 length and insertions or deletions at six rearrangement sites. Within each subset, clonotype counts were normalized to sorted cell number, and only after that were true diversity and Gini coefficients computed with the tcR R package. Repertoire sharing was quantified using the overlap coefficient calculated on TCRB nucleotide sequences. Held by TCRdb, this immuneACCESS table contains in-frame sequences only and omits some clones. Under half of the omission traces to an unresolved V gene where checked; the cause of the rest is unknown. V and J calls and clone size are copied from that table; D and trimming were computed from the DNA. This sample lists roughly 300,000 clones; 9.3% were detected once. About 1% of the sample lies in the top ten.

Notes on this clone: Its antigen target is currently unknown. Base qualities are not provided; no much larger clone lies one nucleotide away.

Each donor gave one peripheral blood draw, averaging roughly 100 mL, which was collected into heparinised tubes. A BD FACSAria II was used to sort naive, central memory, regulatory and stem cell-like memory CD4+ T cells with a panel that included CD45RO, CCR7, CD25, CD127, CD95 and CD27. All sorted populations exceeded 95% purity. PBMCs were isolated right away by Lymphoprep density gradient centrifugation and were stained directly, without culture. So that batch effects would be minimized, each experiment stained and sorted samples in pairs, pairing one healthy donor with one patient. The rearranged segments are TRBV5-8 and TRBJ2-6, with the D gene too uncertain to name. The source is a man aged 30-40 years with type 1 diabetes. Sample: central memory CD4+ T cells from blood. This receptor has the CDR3 CASSFGSSGANVLTF. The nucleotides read TGTGCCAGCAGCTTTGGTTCCTCTGGGGCCAACGTCCTGACTTTC.